This T cell receptor (beta chain) was captured by sequencing in a study of blood T cell repertoires in COVID-19. Study at large: Samples representing acute and convalescent COVID-19 were sourced from the United States, Italy and Spain. In each case, the material was cDNA or gDNA derived from T cells, B-cell-depleted T cells, or PBMCs.

Methods used by the authors: Reference gene primer amplification yielded estimated nucleated cell counts. Some clones are missing from TCRdb's copy, which holds only in-frame ones; the method was immunoSEQ multiplex PCR. The V and J calls and the clone size are those of that table, but D and trimming were determined from the DNA. The sample lists 100,000 or so clones, roughly two thirds occurring once. V was trimmed by 3 bases and J by 2 bases, leaving 6 bases between them. This CDR3 contains 13 residues. Germline V gene lookup returns CDR1 SGHTA and CDR2 FQGNSA. The chain carries TRBV7-2 and TRBJ2-3; D is unresolved. This TCR was recovered from a man older than 75 with acute or convalescent COVID-19. Sequenced material: peripheral blood. The CDR3 bases are TGTGCCAGCAGCTTCGGTCACACAGATACGCAGTATTTT. Its translation: CASSFGHTDTQYF.